A selection of T cell receptor beta chains follows, all from one sample in a study of blood T cell repertoires in COVID-19. Clones were read by immunoSEQ multiplex PCR, and TCRdb kept only the in-frame ones, dropping some. The sample contains tens of thousands of clones, roughly nine tenths of which appear only once. Sequences were obtained from peripheral blood. These receptor sequences come from a man aged 60 to 75 with acute or convalescent COVID-19. The CDR3 runs from the conserved cysteine through the conserved F or W. A D gene is named only where the DNA matches it firmly. For some rows the clone size is stated as once, few or many, or as a class when expanded; others skip it.

v_gene	abundance	j_gene	d_gene	CDR3nt	CDR3aa
TRBV18	-	TRBJ1-2	TRBD1	TGTGCCAGCTCAGAACCGGGACAGGGGTCCTATGGCTACACCTTC	CASSEPGQGSYGYTF
TRBV4-2	-	TRBJ1-6	-	TGTGCCAGCAGCCAAGTGGGGGGGCCGGGACCCCTCCACTTT	CASSQVGGPGPLHF
TRBV27	-	TRBJ2-1	-	TGTGCCAGCAGTTTTGGGGGCCTGTACAATGAGCAGTTCTTC	CASSFGGLYNEQFF
TRBV6-1	-	TRBJ2-5	TRBD1	TGTGCCAGCAGTGAAGGGACAGGGGGCCAAGAGACCCAGTACTTC	CASSEGTGGQETQYF
TRBV12-3/TRBV12-4	-	TRBJ1-1	-	TGTGCCAGCAGTTTTAGCTTTCTCACTGAAGCTTTCTTT	CASSFSFLTEAFF
TRBV15	-	TRBJ2-3	-	TGTGCCACCAGCAGGCGGGCGGAAGGGGATACGCAGTATTTT	CATSRRAEGDTQYF
TRBV7-9	-	TRBJ1-1	-	TGTGCCAGCAGCTTACTACAGGAGAACACTGAAGCTTTCTTT	CASSLLQENTEAFF
TRBV2	-	TRBJ1-2	-	TGTGCCAGTACGCAGGGCCTCAAGAGCGGCTACACCTTC	CASTQGLKSGYTF
TRBV5-1	-	TRBJ2-2	-	TGCGCCAGCATACCCGGACAGAAGAACACCGGGGAGCTGTTTTTT	CASIPGQKNTGELFF
TRBV30	-	TRBJ1-6	TRBD1	TGTGCCTGGGGGAATCCGGGACAGCTAAATTCACCCCTCCACTTT	CAWGNPGQLNSPLHF
TRBV7-9	-	TRBJ2-7	-	TGTGCCAGCAGCTTATCCAGGACATCATACGAGCAGTACTTC	CASSLSRTSYEQYF
TRBV30	once	TRBJ2-7	-	TGTGCCTGGGCGGACTACTACGAGCAGTACTTC	CAWADYYEQYF
TRBV29-1	-	TRBJ2-3	-	TGCAGCGTTGAGCCAGGGGTCCGCACAGATACGCAGTATTTT	CSVEPGVRTDTQYF
TRBV6-6	-	TRBJ1-6	TRBD1	TGTGCCAGCAGGACCACTACAGGGGGTAATTCACCCCTCCACTTT	CASRTTTGGNSPLHF
TRBV15	-	TRBJ2-7	TRBD1	TGTGCCACCAGCAGAGGGGGACAGGGCCACGAGCAGTACTTC	CATSRGGQGHEQYF
TRBV30	-	TRBJ1-2	TRBD1	TGTGCCTGGACCGTTGGGACAGGGGCGGTTGGCTATGGCTACACCTTC	CAWTVGTGAVGYGYTF
TRBV18	few	TRBJ2-1	TRBD2	TGTGCCAGCTCACCACCGGGTAGCGGGACCTACAATGAGCAGTTCTTC	CASSPPGSGTYNEQFF
TRBV2	-	TRBJ1-2	-	TGTGCCAGCAGTGAAGGCCGACAGGTTAACTATGGCTACACCTTC	CASSEGRQVNYGYTF
TRBV7-2	-	TRBJ1-2	-	TGTGCCAGCAGCCAGGAGGGGGGGATAGGCTATGGCTACACCTTC	CASSQEGGIGYGYTF
TRBV11-2	-	TRBJ1-1	-	TGTGCCAGCAGCGGATTCAGGGATTCGAACACTGAAGCTTTCTTT	CASSGFRDSNTEAFF
TRBV24-1	-	TRBJ2-3	TRBD2	TGTGCCACCAGTGATCCCATTAGCGGGAGCACGCAGTATTTT	CATSDPISGSTQYF
TRBV4-3	-	TRBJ2-1	-	TGCGCCAGCAGCCAAGTTATACGGGTGAACAATGAGCAGTTCTTC	CASSQVIRVNNEQFF
TRBV5-1	-	TRBJ1-4	-	TGCGCCAGCAGCTTGGTGCGGGGCAGGGATGAAAAACTGTTTTTT	CASSLVRGRDEKLFF
TRBV11-3	-	TRBJ2-3	TRBD2	TGTGCCAGCAGCTCGGGACTAGCGGGAAGCACAGATACGCAGTATTTT	CASSSGLAGSTDTQYF
TRBV7-9	-	TRBJ2-7	TRBD2	TGTGCCAGCAGCTTCTCAGGGGCGGGAGGCTACGAGCAGTACTTC	CASSFSGAGGYEQYF
TRBV7-2	-	TRBJ2-3	TRBD2	TGTGCCAGCAGCTTGCTAGCGGGAGGGCCAGATACGCAGTATTTT	CASSLLAGGPDTQYF
TRBV10-3	-	TRBJ1-5	TRBD1	TGTGCCATCAGCGGACAGGGTCAGGATCAGCCCCAGCATTTT	CAISGQGQDQPQHF
TRBV6-5	-	TRBJ1-2	TRBD1	TGTGCCAGCAGCCCGTCGGGACAGGGGCTGATCTACACCTTC	CASSPSGQGLIYTF